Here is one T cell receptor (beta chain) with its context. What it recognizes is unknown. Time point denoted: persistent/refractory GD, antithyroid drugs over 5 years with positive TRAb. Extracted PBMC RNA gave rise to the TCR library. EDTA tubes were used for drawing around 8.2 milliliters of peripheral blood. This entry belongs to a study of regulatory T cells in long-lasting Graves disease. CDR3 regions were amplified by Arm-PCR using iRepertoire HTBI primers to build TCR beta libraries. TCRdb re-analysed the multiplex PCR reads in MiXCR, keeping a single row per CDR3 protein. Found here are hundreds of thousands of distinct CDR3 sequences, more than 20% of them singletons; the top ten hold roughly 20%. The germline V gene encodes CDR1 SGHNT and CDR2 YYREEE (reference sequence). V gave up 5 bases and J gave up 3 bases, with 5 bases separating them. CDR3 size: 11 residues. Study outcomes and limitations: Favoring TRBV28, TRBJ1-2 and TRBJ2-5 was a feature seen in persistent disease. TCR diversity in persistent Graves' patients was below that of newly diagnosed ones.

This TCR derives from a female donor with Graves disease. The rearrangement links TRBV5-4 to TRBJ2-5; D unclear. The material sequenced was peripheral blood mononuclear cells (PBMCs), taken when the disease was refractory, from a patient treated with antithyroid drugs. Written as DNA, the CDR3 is TGTGCCAGCAGGGCCGAAGAGACCCAGTACTTC. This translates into CASRAEETQYF.